These 9 T cell receptor beta chains originate from one sample sequenced in a study of blood T cell repertoires in COVID-19. Generated by immunoSEQ multiplex PCR, the TCRdb table keeps only in-frame clones and is missing some. Of around 100,000 clones listed, 87% were seen once; the top ten hold 15% to 20%. The sample consisted of peripheral blood. These receptors originate from a human donor in a cohort sampled during active COVID-19.

The chain recombines TRBV7-8 with TRBJ2-1; D unresolved. This CDR3 is 11 amino acids long. V lost 5 bases, J lost 9 bases, and 8 bases lay in between. Germline-derived CDR1 and CDR2 are SGHVS and FQNEAQ. The CDR3 is CASSPVPEQFF. Here the CDR3 DNA reads TGTGCCAGCAGCCCTGTCCCTGAGCAGTTCTTC.

The CDR3 coding sequence is TGTGCCAGCAGCTTCGGTCAGGCGCCTGGAGGCTACACCTTC. Amino acids: CASSFGQAPGGYTF. The chain has TRBV7-9 and TRBJ1-2; D unclear. V lost 3 bases, J lost 8 bases, and 16 bases lay in between. CDR3 length: 14 amino acids. The germline gives CDR1 SEHNR, CDR2 FQNEAQ (reference sequence).

The rearrangement joins TRBV19 to TRBJ2-2; 9 positions agree with TRBD2. Germline CDR1 LNHDA, CDR2 SQIVND (reference sequence). The CDR3 is 14 residues long. J gave up 5 bases and V 4 bases, and 2 bases lay outside the gene matches. CDR3 DNA sequence: TGTGCCAGTAGTACTGGACTAGCGACCGGGGAGCTGTTTTTT. Translating gives CASSTGLATGELFF.

This rearrangement joins TRBV11-2 to TRBJ2-1; weak D call: TRBD1 (6 bases). With 4 bases removed from V and 0 bases from J, the gap between germline ends came to 22 bases. Germline V lookup: CDR1 SGHAT, CDR2 FQNNGV. This CDR3 has 19 amino acids. CDR3 amino acids: CASSSQSFGDILSYNEQFF. The CDR3 nucleotides are TGTGCCAGCAGCTCCCAGTCCTTCGGGGACATACTCTCCTACAATGAGCAGTTCTTC.

The count of this clone is one. Different DNA sequences within this sample yield the same CDR3. The genes are TRBV10-3 and TRBJ2-2, with a possible D match to TRBD1 (5 bases). V was pared by 6 bases and J by 0 bases, with 11 bases between. The CDR3 is made up of 15 amino acids. The germline gives CDR1 ENHRY, CDR2 SYGVKD. CDR3 coding DNA: TGTGCCATCAGGGGGCAGGGCGCGAACACCGGGGAGCTGTTTTTT. Translation: CAIRGQGANTGELFF.

The chain employs TRBV11-2 and TRBJ2-3; TRBD2 might be the D (5 bases). Trimming shortened V by 4 bases and J by 2 bases, and 16 bases separated the two germline ends. CDR1 SGHAT and CDR2 FQNNGV come from the germline V gene. This CDR3 is built from 16 residues. The CDR3 DNA reads as TGTGCCAGCAGCTCGCTCGTCCGGGGATTCACAGATACGCAGTATTTT. Its protein is CASSSLVRGFTDTQYF.

This clone has only one observation. This chain links TRBV7-2 with TRBJ2-7, with 7 bases matching TRBD2. The CDR3 has 15 amino acids. Trimming took 2 bases from V and 7 from J; bases not matched to a gene: 11. Germline values: CDR1 SGHTA, CDR2 FQGNSA. The CDR3 sequence is CASSLFQRDVLEQYF. For the CDR3, the DNA is TGTGCCAGCAGCTTATTCCAGCGGGACGTCTTGGAGCAGTACTTC.

The chain joins TRBV7-2 to TRBJ1-1; no clear D gene. The CDR3 loop spans 10 amino acids. The V and J ends lost 9 bases and 8 bases respectively, with 10 bases between them. Looked up from germline, CDR1 is SGHTA and CDR2 is FQGNSA. CDR3 loop: CASAGMEAFF. CDR3 DNA: TGTGCCAGTGCGGGCATGGAAGCTTTCTTT.

J is TRBJ2-7 and V is TRBV4-1, with 9 bases lining up with TRBD1. Germline loops: CDR1 MGHRA, CDR2 YSYEKL. The ends lost 1 base at V and 0 bases at J; junction bases unmatched: 7. This CDR3 has 17 residues. The CDR3 region is CASSQATGTGLSYEQYF. The CDR3 nucleotides are TGCGCCAGCAGCCAAGCTACCGGGACAGGGCTCTCCTACGAGCAGTACTTC.